The 3 T cell receptor beta chains below were found in one sample sequenced in a study of CXCR3-negative and CXCR3-positive naive CD8 T cells. The method, 5' RACE with UMI labels, was used to prepare the TRB cDNA libraries. TCRdb reprocessed the 5' RACE reads and reports one entry per CDR3 protein, with no DNA. Here the sample table reports 65,000 to 75,000 distinct CDR3 sequences. Sequenced: naive CXCR3- CD8+ T cells from blood. Subset in this sample: CD45RO-CCR7+CD27+CD95- naive CD8+ T cells lacking CXCR3 (TNR3-). The receptors derive from a human donor in good health. Some clones in this sample may be carry-over from other donors' samples.

The chain combines TRBV25-1 with TRBJ2-4; TCRdb designates TRBD1, a call that cannot be tested without DNA. CDR3 size: 18 residues. In germline, CDR1 is MGHDK, CDR2 SYGVNS. This chain's CDR3 is CASSESGAGTLAKNIQYF.

The V gene is TRBV15, the J gene TRBJ2-6; checking the TCRdb D call of TRBD2 is not possible without DNA. This CDR3 spans 17 amino acids. CDR1 and CDR2 (germline): LNHNV, YYDKDF (reference sequence). CDR3 residues: CATSSPTGPPGANVLTF.

The gene calls are TRBV4-1 and TRBJ1-1. The length of the CDR3 is 15 residues. Germline CDR1 and CDR2: MGHRA and YSYEKL. The CDR3 sequence is CASSLTPTGYTEAFF.